This T cell receptor (beta chain) came from a study of T cell responses to AZD1222 COVID-19 vaccine. Findings and limits, study-wide: With two AZD1222 doses given, Spike-specific TCR breadth and depth both rose. Mostly white British, mostly female donors; authors suggested clonal diversity may be underestimated.

Profiled with immunoSEQ multiplex PCR; TCRdb holds only in-frame clones, not every one. The data show about 140,000 clones, 85% to 95% seen once. With regard to this clone: What it binds is not known.

Germline CDR1 LNHDA, CDR2 SQIVND (reference sequence). CDR3 length equals 16 residues. V shed 3 bases and J 5 bases; nucleotides not matched to a gene: 6. The starting material was peripheral blood, obtained on day 0 of MenACWY control vaccination. The source of this sequence is an adult in good health. This sequence joins TRBV19 and TRBJ2-2, with 10 bases that match TRBD1. The CDR3 nucleotides read TGTGCCAGTAGTATTAGACAGGGGGCAGGAACCGGGGAGCTGTTTTTT. Translated, it gives CASSIRQGAGTGELFF.